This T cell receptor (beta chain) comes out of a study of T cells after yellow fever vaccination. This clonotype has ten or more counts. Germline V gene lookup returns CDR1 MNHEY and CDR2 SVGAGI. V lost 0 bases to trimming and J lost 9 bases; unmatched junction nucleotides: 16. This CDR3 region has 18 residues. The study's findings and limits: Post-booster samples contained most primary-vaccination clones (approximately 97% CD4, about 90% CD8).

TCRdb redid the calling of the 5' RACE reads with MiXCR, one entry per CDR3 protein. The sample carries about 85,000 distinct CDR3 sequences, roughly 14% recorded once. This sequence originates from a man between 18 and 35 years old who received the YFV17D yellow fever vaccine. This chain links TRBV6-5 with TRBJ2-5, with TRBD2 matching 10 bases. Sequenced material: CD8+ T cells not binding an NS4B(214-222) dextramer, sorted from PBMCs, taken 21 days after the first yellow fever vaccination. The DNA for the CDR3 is TGTGCCAGCAGTTACTCGACGGCCCCTACTAGCGGGGAACGGGCCCAGTACTTC. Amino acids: CASSYSTAPTSGERAQYF.